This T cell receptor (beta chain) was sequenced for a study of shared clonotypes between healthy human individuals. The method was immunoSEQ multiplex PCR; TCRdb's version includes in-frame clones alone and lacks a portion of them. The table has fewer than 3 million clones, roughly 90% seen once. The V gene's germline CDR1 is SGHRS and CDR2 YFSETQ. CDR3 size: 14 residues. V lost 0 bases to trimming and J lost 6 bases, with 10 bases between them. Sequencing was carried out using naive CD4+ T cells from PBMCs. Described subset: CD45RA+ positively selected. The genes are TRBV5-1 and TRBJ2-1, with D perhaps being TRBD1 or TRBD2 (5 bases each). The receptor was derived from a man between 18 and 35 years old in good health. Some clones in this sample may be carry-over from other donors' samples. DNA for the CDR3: TGCGCCAGCAGCTTGGAGTCGAGGGGCAATGAGCAGTTCTTC. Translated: CASSLESRGNEQFF. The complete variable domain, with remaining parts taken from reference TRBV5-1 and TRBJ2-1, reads KAGVTQTPRYLIKTRGQQVTLSCSPISGHRSVSWYQQTPGQGLQFLFEYFSETQRNKGNFPGRFSGRQFSNSRSEMNVSTLELGDSALYLCASSLESRGNEQFFGPGTRLTVL.